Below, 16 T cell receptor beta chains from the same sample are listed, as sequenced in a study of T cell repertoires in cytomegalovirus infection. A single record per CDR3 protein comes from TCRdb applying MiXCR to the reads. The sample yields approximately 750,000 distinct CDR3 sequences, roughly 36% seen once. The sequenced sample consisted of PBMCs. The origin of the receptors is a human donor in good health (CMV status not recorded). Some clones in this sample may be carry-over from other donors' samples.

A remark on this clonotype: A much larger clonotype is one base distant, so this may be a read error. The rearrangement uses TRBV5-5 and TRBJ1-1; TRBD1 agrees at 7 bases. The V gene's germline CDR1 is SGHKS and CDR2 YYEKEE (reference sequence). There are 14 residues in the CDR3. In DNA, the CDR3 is TGTGCCAGCAGACAGGGGATCGGGAACACTGAAGCTTTATTT. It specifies CASRQGIGNTEALF.

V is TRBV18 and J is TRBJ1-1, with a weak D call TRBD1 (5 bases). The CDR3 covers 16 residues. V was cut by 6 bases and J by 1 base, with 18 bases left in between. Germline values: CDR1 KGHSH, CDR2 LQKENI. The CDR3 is CASSPNSITGNTEAFF. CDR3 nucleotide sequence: TGTGCCAGCTCGCCGAACTCAATCACAGGGAACACTGAAGCTTTCTTT.

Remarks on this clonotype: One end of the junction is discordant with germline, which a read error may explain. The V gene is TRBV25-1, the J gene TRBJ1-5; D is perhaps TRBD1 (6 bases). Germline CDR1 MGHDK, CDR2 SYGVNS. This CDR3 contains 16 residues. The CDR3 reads CASSEKWDTGDHPQHF. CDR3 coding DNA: TGTGCCAGCAGTGAAAAATGGGACACCGGCGATCATCCCCAGCATTTT.

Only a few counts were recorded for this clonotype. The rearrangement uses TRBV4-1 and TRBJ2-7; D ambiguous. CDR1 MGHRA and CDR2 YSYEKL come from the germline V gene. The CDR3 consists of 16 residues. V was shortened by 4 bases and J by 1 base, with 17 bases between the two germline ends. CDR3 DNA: TGCGCCAGCAGCCGCACTGCATACCGTAATTCCTACGAGCAGTACTTC. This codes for CASSRTAYRNSYEQYF.

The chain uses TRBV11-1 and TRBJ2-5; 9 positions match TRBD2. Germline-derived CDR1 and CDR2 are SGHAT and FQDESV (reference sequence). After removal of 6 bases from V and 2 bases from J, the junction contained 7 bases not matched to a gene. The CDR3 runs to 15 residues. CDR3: CASRPLSGGQETQYF. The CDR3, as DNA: TGTGCCAGCAGGCCACTTAGCGGGGGACAAGAGACCCAGTACTTC.

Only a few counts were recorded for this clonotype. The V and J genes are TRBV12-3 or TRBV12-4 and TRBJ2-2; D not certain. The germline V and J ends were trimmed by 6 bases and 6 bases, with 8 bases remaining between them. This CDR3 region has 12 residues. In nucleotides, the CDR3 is TGTGCCAGCAGCCCGGTGGCCGGGGAGCTGTTTTTT. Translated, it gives CASSPVAGELFF.

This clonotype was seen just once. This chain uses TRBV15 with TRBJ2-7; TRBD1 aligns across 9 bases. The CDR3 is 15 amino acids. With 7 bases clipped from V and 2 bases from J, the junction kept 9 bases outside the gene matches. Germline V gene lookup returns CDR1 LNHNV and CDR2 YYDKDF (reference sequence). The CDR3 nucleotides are TGTGCCACCACTGCGGACAGGGGAGGCACCTACGAGCAGTACTTC. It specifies CATTADRGGTYEQYF.

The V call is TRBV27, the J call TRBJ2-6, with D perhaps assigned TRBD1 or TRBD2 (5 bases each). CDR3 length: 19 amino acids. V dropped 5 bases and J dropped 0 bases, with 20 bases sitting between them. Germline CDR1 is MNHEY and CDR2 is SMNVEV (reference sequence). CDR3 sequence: CASSPSPGRRLSGANVLTF. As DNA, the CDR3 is TGTGCCAGCAGTCCGTCCCCGGGACGGAGGCTCTCTGGGGCCAACGTCCTGACTTTC. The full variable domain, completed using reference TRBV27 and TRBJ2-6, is EAQVTQNPRYLITVTGKKLTVTCSQNMNHEYMSWYRQDPGLGLRQIYYSMNVEVTDKGDVPEGYKVSRKEKRNFPLILESPSPNQTSLYFCASSPSPGRRLSGANVLTFGAGSRLTVL.

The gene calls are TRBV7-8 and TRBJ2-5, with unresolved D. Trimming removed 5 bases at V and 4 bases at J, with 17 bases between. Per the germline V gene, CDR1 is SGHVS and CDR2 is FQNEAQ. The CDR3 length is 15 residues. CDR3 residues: CASSPDSLRRETQYF. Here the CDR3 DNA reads TGTGCCAGCAGCCCCGATTCACTCAGGAGAGAGACCCAGTACTTC.

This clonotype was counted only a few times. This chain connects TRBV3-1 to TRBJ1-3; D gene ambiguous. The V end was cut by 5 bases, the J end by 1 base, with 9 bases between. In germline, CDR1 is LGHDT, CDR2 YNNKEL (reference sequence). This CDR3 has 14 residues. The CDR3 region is CASSERVSGNTIYF. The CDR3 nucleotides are TGTGCCAGCAGCGAACGGGTTTCTGGAAACACCATATATTTT.

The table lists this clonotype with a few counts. DNA for the CDR3: TGTGCCAGCAGCCCCCTTGTGTGGAGGGGCACAGATACGCAGTATTTT. It codes for CASSPLVWRGTDTQYF. This rearrangement joins TRBV7-8 to TRBJ2-3, with D tentatively TRBD2 (6 bases). Germline CDR1 and CDR2: SGHVS and FQNEAQ. V gave up 5 bases and J gave up 1 base, with 16 bases separating them. The CDR3 extends over 16 amino acids.

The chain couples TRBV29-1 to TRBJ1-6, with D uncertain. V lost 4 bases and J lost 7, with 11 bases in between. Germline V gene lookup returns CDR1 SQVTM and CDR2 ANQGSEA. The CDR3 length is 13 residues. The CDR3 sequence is CSVAGGPNSPLHF. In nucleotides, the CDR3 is TGCAGCGTTGCCGGAGGGCCGAATTCACCCCTCCACTTT.

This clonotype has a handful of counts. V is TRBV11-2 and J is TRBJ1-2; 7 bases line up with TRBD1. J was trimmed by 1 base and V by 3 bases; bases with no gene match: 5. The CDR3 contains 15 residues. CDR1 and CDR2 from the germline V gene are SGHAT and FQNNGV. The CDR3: CASSFGTEDNYGYTF. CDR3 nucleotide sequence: TGTGCCAGCAGCTTTGGGACAGAAGATAACTATGGCTACACCTTC.

This CDR3 reads CASSGGGQGNTEAFF. CDR3 sequence (DNA): TGCGCCAGCAGCGGGGGCGGACAGGGGAACACTGAAGCTTTCTTT. V is TRBV5-1 and J is TRBJ1-1; 8 bases line up with TRBD1. This CDR3 region has 15 residues. Trimming removed 4 bases from V and 1 base from J; junction bases left unmatched: 6. The V gene's germline CDR1 is SGHRS and CDR2 YFSETQ.

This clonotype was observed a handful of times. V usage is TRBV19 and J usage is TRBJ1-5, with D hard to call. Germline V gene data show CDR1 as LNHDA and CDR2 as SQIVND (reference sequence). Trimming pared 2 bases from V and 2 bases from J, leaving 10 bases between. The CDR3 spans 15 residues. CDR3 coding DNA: TGTGCCAGTAGTATATCTATAGGTGGCAATCAGCCCCAGCATTTT. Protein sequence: CASSISIGGNQPQHF.

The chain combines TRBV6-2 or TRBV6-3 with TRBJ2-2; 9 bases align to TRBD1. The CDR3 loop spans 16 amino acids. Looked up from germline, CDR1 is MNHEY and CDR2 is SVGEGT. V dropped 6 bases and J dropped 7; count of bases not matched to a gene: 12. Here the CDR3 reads CASRVTGQGAGGELFF. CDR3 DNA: TGTGCCAGCAGGGTAACGGGACAGGGTGCTGGCGGGGAGCTGTTTTTT.